The entry that follows covers one T cell receptor (beta chain) sequence. Random hexamers were used to reverse transcribe the RNA input (roughly 0.5 to 1 ug). The amplification used immunoSEQ multiplex PCR on TCR beta CDR3; it spanned 54 Vbeta and 13 Jbeta. TCRdb used MiXCR to reprocess the immunoSEQ multiplex PCR reads, holding one entry per CDR3 protein. The table records over 150,000 distinct CDR3 sequences, approximately 94% of them present only once. It was treatment-naive patients with stable or active relapsing-remitting disease who made up the multiple sclerosis controls. The sample originates from a study of CD8 T cells in Susac syndrome. Sequencing was carried out using CD4+ T cells from PBMCs. The source of this sequence is a human donor with multiple sclerosis.

The CDR3: CATSDPRRAYEQYF. CDR3 bases: TGTGCCACCAGTGACCCCAGACGGGCCTACGAGCAGTACTTC. The chain carries TRBV24-1 and TRBJ2-7; no clear D gene. V lost 4 bases and J 2 bases, leaving 11 bases between the germline ends. This CDR3 comprises 14 residues. Germline CDR1 reads KGHDR; CDR2 reads SFDVKD.